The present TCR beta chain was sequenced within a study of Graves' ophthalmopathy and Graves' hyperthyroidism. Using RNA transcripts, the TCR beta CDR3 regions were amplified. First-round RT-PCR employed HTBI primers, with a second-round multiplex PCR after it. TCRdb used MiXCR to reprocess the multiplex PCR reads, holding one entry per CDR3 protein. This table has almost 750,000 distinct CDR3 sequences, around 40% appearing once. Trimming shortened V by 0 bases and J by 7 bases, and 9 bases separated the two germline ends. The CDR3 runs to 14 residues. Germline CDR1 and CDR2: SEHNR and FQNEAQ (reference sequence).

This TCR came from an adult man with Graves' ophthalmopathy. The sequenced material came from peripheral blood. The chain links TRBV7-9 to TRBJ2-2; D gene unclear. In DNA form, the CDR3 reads TGTGCCAGCAGCTTAGCGCAAAATGGCGGGGAGCTGTTTTTT. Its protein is CASSLAQNGGELFF.